This passage covers 3 T cell receptor beta chains from one sample sequenced in a study of CD8+ T cells in alopecia areata (dated by TCRdb to 2016 to 2019). Read against the paper, the sample's time point label means: baseline before oral tofacitinib. Library preparation employed the immunoSEQ multiplex PCR assay. RNA was extracted from all samples and reverse transcribed into cDNA, which served as template for TCR sequencing. TCRdb stores this immuneACCESS table with in-frame sequences only. Part of the clones is absent; in the studies checked, under half of the shortfall reflects unresolved V genes, and no reason is known for the rest. For this sample the table gives 200,000 or so clones, of which approximately 61% were detected only once. The ten largest clones add up to 0.45% of the sample. The starting material was CD4+ T cells sorted from blood, obtained at week 0. These receptor sequences come from a human donor with alopecia areata.

The sample holds one count of this clone. The gene calls are TRBV30 and TRBJ1-1, with a weak D call TRBD1 (5 bases). Germline V gene sequence: CDR1 GTSNPN, CDR2 SVGIG (reference sequence). This CDR3 region has 12 residues. Trimming took off 5 bases at V and 0 bases at J, with 7 bases between the two ends. CDR3 bases: TGTGCCTGGGGGGGTTTGAACACTGAAGCTTTCTTT. This gives the protein CAWGGLNTEAFF.

The gene calls are TRBV2 and TRBJ2-5; D unclear. The CDR3 contains 12 residues. V was cut by 1 base and J by 6 bases, with 6 bases left in between. Per germline, CDR1 SNHLY and CDR2 FYNNEI. The CDR3 sequence: CASSEERKTQYF. The DNA for the CDR3 is TGTGCCAGCAGTGAAGAGAGGAAGACCCAGTACTTC.

Only a few counts were recorded for this clone. The genes are TRBV30 and TRBJ1-2; D not resolved. The CDR3 sequence is 14 residues long. Germline CDR1 and CDR2: GTSNPN and SVGIG (reference sequence). Trimming removed 2 bases from V and 7 bases from J, with 17 bases in between. The chain's CDR3 is CAWSYGPKRAGYTF. The CDR3 DNA is TGTGCCTGGAGTTACGGGCCCAAGCGGGCTGGCTACACCTTC.